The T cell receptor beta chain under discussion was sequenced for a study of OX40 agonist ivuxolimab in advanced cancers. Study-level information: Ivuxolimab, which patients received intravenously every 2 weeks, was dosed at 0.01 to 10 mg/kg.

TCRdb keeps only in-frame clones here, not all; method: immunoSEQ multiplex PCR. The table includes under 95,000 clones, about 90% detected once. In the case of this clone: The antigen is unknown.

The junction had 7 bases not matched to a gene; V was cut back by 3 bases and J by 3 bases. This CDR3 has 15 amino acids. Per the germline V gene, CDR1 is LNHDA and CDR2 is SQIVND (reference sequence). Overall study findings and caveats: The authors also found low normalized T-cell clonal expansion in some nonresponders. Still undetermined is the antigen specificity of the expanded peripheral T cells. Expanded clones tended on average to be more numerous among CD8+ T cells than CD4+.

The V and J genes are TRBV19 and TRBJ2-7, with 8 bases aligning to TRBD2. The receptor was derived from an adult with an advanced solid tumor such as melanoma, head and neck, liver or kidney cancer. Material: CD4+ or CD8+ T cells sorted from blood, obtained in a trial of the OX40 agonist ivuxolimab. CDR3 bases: TGTGCCAGTAGTATTGTGGCGGGGGGTTACTACGAGCAGTACTTC. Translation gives CASSIVAGGYYEQYF.